The source of this T cell receptor beta chain is a study of T cell responses to AZD1222 COVID-19 vaccine. Study findings and constraints: The repertoires were collected only after the peak T cell response. Per reports, nearly half of all spike-specific TCRs target regions that are unmutated in variants.

Using immunoSEQ multiplex PCR, the repertoire was profiled, and TCRdb retains in-frame clones only, with some absent. The table has 190,000 or so clones, around 93% seen once. Between the trimmed V and J ends, which lost 5 bases and 4 bases, there was a span of 21 bases. CDR3 length: 17 amino acids. Germline V gives CDR1 SGHVS, CDR2 FQNEAQ. With respect to this clone: As yet, its antigen is unknown.

Material: peripheral blood, obtained 28 days after the second AZD1222 dose. The J gene is TRBJ1-3, the V gene TRBV7-8; D gene unclear. This TCR came from an adult who received the AZD1222 COVID-19 vaccine. CDR3 protein: CASSATLFSGSGNTIYF. CDR3 DNA sequence: TGTGCCAGCAGCGCCACCCTATTTAGCGGTTCGGGAAACACCATATATTTT.